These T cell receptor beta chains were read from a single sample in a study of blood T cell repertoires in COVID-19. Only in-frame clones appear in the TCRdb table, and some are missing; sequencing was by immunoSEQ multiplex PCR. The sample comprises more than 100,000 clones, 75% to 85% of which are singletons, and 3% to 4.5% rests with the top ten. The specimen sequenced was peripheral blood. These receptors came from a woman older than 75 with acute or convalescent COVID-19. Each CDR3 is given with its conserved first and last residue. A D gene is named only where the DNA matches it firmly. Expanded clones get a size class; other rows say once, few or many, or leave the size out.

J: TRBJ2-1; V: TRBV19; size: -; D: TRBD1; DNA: TGTGCCAGTAAGGGATGGGACAGGGGGATCGACAATGAGCAGTTCTTC; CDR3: CASKGWDRGIDNEQFF
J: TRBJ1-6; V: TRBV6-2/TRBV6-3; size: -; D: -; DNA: TGTGCCAGCAGCTTGGACTTCCTCCATTCACCCCTCCACTTT; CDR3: CASSLDFLHSPLHF
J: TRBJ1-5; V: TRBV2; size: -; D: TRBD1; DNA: TGTGCCAGCACGTTACGGCAGGGGGCAACGGGCAATCAGCCCCAGCATTTT; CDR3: CASTLRQGATGNQPQHF
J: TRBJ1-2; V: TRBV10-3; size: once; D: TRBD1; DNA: TGTGCCATCAGAATGGGACAGACCTATGGCTACACCTTC; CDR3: CAIRMGQTYGYTF
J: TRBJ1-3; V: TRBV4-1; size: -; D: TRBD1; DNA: TGCGCCAGCAGCCAAGAGGCCCAGGGGGCGCAGGGAAACACCATATATTTT; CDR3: CASSQEAQGAQGNTIYF
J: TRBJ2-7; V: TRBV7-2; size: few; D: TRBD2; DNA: TGTGCCAGCAGCTTAAAGGGGGCTAGCGGGAGGTCCATTTCCTACGAGCAGTACTTC; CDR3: CASSLKGASGRSISYEQYF
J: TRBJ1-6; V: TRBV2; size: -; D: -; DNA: TGTGCCAGCAGGCTTCGAGGGGGTAATTCACCCCTCCACTTT; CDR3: CASRLRGGNSPLHF
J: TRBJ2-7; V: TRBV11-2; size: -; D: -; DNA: TGTGCCAGCAGCTTCGTCGCCTACGAGCAGTACTTC; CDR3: CASSFVAYEQYF
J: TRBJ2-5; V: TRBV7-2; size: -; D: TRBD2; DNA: TGTGCCAGCAGCTCACAGGGGCTAGCGGGAGCGGAGACCCAGTACTTC; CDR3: CASSSQGLAGAETQYF
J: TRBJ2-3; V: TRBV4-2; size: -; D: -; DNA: TGTGCCAGCAGCCAAGAGCGTCTAGCGACAGATACGCAGTATTTT; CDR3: CASSQERLATDTQYF
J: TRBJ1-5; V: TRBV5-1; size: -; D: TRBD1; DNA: TGCGCCAGCAGCGACGGGACAGGGGTCAGGTACAATCAGCCCCAGCATTTT; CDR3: CASSDGTGVRYNQPQHF
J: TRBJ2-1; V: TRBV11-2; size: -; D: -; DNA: TGTGCCAGCAGCTTTAATAGTATCGATGAGCAGTTCTTC; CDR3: CASSFNSIDEQFF
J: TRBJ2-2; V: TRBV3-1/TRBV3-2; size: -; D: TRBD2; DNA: TGTGCCAGCACCCGTTTAGCGGGAGAGATCACCGGGGAGCTGTTTTTT; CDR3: CASTRLAGEITGELFF
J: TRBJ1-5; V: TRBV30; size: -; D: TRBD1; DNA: TGTGCCTGGAGTGATCCCGGGACAGGGAGGAGTCAGCCCCAGCATTTT; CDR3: CAWSDPGTGRSQPQHF
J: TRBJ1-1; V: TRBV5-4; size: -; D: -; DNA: TGTGCCAGCAGCTTGGGCCAGGGAGGAGTGAACACTGAAGCTTTCTTT; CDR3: CASSLGQGGVNTEAFF
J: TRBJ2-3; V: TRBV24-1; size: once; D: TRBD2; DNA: TGTGCCACCAGTGATGCCGATCCTAGCGGGGGGGTAGATACGCAGTATTTT; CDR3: CATSDADPSGGVDTQYF
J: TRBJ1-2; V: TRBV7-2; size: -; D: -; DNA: TGTGCCAGCAGCTTAGCGGGGGCATTCTTACGAGGCTACACCTTC; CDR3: CASSLAGAFLRGYTF
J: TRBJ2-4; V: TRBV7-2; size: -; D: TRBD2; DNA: TGTGCCAGCAGCTCTTATTCTAGCGGCCTGGGAAACATTCAGTACTTC; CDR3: CASSSYSSGLGNIQYF
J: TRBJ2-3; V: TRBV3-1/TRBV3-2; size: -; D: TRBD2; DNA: TGTGCCAGCAGCCAAGTGCGGGGGGGCGCCGATACGCAGTATTTT; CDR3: CASSQVRGGADTQYF
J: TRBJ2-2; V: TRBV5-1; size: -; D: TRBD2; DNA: TGCGCCAGCAGCTCGGGACCCATAGCGGGACTAAACACCGGGGAGCTGTTTTTT; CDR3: CASSSGPIAGLNTGELFF
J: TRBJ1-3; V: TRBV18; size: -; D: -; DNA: TGTGCCAGCTCACCACCGGGGGCCAGCTCTGGAAACACCATATATTTT; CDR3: CASSPPGASSGNTIYF
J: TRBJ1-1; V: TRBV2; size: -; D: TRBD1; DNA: TGTGCCAGCAAAGACAGGGGATACACTGAAGCTTTCTTT; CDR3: CASKDRGYTEAFF
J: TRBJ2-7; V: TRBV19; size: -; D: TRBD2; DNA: TGTGCCAGTAGTCAGCGAGCGGGAGACGGATACGAGCAGTACTTC; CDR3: CASSQRAGDGYEQYF
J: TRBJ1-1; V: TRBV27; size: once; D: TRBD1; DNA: TGTGCCAGCACCTCCTGGACAGGGGGCTGGACTGAAGCTTTCTTT; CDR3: CASTSWTGGWTEAFF
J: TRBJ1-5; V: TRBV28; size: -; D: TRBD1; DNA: TGTGCCAGCAGTGACACAGGGGGGTTAGGAAATCAGCCCCAGCATTTT; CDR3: CASSDTGGLGNQPQHF
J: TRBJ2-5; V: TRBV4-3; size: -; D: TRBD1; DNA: TGCGCCAGCAGCCAAGGTTGGACAGGGGGATGGGAGACCCAGTACTTC; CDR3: CASSQGWTGGWETQYF
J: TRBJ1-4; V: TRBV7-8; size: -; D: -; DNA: TGTGCCAGCAGCCAACGGACAGCAACTAATGAAAAACTGTTTTTT; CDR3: CASSQRTATNEKLFF
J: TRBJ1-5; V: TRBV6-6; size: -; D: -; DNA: TGTGCCAGCAGTTACTCGGGGCTATCCCAGCCCCAGCATTTT; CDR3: CASSYSGLSQPQHF
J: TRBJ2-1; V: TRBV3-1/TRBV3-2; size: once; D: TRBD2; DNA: TGTGCCAGCAGCCAGACTAGCGGGAGTTACAATGAGCAGTTCTTC; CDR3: CASSQTSGSYNEQFF
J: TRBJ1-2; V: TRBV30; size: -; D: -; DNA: TGTGCCTGGAGCCCGGGTGAGGACTATGGCTACACCTTC; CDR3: CAWSPGEDYGYTF
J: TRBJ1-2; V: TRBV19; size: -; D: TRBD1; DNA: TGTGCCAGTAGTACTCCTTACCGGGACAGCTATGGCTACACCTTC; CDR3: CASSTPYRDSYGYTF
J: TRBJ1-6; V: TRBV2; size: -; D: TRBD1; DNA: TGTGCCAGCATCCCAGACAGGGGCCATTCACCCCTCCACTTT; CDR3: CASIPDRGHSPLHF
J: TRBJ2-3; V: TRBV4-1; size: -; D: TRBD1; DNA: TGCGCCAGCAGCCAGTCGAGGGTGAGGGGGCCCAGCGCAGATACGCAGTATTTT; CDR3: CASSQSRVRGPSADTQYF
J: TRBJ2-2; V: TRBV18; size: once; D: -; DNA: TGTGCCAGCTCACTGGGACATCTTAACGGGGAGCTGTTTTTT; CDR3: CASSLGHLNGELFF
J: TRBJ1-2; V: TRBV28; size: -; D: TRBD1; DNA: TGTGCCAGCAGTGGGACAGGGGTGTGGAATGGCTACACCTTC; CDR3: CASSGTGVWNGYTF
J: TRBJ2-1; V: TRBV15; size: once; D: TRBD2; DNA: TGTGCCACCAGCAGAGATCTAGCGGGAGGGGTCAATGAGCAGTTCTTC; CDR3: CATSRDLAGGVNEQFF
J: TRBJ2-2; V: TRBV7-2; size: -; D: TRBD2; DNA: TGTGCCAGCAGCCCGCGATTTAGCGGGGGGACGAACACCGGGGAGCTGTTTTTT; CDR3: CASSPRFSGGTNTGELFF
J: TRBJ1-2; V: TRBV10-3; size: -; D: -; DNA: TGTGCCATCAGTGAGTCAAAGGGACTGGCCCTGGGAGGCTACACCTTC; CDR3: CAISESKGLALGGYTF
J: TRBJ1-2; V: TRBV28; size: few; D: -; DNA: TGTGCCAGCAGTTTAAGCGGCAGTCCGGGGGGCTACACCTTC; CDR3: CASSLSGSPGGYTF
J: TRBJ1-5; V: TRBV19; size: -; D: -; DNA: TGTGCCAGTAGTAGAGACAGGAGCAATCAGCCCCAGCATTTT; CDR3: CASSRDRSNQPQHF
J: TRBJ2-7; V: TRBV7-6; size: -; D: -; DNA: TGTGCCAGCAGCTTACACGAGTCCTCCTACGAGCAGTACTTC; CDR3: CASSLHESSYEQYF
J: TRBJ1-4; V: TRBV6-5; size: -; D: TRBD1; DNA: TGTGCCAGCAGTAGCACCGGGACAGGTGGAGAAAAACTGTTTTTT; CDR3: CASSSTGTGGEKLFF
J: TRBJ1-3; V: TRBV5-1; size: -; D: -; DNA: TGCGCCAGCAGCTTGGAGGGGTCTGGAAACACCATATATTTT; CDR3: CASSLEGSGNTIYF
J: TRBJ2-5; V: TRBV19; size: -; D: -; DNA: TGTGCCAGCGCCGGGGACAACCAAGAGACCCAGTACTTC; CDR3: CASAGDNQETQYF
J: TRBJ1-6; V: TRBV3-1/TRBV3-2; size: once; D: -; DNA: TGTGCCAGCAGCCCCTCAGGGGTGGGGAATTCACCCCTCCACTTT; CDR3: CASSPSGVGNSPLHF
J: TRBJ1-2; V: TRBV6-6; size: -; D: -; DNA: TGTGCCAGCAGCCTCAGGGAAACCGGCTACACCTTC; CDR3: CASSLRETGYTF
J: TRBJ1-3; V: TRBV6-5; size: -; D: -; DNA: TGTGCCAGCACGTACAGGGCAAACTCTGGAAACACCATATATTTT; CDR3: CASTYRANSGNTIYF
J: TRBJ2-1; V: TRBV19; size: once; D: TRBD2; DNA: TGTGCCAGTACCCCAATGGGACTAGCGGGGAATGAGCAGTTCTTC; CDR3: CASTPMGLAGNEQFF